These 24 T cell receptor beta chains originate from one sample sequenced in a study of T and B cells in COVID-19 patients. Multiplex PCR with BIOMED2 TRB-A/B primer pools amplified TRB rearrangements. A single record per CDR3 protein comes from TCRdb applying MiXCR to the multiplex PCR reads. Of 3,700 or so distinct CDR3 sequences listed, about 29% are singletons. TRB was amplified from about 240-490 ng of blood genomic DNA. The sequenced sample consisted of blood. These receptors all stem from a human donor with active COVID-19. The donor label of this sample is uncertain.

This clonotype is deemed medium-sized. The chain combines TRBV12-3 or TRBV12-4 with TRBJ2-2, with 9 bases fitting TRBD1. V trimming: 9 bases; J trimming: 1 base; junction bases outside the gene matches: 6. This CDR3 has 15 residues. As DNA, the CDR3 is TGTGCCAGTTGGGACAGGGTGGGGAACACCGGGGAGCTGTTTTTT. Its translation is CASWDRVGNTGELFF.

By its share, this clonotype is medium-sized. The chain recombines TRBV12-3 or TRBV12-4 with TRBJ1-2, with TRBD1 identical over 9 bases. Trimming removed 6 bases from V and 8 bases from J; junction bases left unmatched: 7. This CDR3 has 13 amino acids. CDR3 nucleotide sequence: TGTGCCAGCAGATTTACCGGGACAGGGGGCTACACCTTC. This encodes CASRFTGTGGYTF.

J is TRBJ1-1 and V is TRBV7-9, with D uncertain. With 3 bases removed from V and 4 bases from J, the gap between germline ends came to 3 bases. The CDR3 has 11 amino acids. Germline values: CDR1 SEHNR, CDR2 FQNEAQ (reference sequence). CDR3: CASSFGTEAFF. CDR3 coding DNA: TGTGCCAGCAGCTTCGGCACTGAAGCTTTCTTT.

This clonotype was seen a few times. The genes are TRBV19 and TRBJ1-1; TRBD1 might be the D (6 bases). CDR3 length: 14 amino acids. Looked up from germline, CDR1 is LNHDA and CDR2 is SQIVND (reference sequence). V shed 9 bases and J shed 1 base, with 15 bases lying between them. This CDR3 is CASLSDRKNTEAFF. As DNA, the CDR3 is TGTGCCAGCCTGAGCGACAGGAAGAACACTGAAGCTTTCTTT.

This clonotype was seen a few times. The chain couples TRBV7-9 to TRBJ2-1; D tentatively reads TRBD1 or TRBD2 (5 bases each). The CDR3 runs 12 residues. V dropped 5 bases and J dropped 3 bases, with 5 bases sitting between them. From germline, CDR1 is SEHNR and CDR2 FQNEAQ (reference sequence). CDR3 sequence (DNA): TGTGCCAGCAGCGGGGGCTACAATGAGCAGTTCTTC. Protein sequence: CASSGGYNEQFF.

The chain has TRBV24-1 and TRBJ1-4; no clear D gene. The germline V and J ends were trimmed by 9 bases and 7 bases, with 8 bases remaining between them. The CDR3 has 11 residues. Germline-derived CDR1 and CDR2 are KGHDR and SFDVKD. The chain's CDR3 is CATPLSEKLFF. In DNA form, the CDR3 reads TGTGCCACCCCTCTGAGTGAAAAACTGTTTTTT.

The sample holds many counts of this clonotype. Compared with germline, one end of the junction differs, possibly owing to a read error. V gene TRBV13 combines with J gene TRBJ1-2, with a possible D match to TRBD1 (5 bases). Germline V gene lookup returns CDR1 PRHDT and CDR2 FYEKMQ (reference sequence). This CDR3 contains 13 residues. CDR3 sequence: CASSLGTIYGYTF. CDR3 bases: TGTGCCAGCAGCCTAGGGACCATATATGGCTACACCTTC.

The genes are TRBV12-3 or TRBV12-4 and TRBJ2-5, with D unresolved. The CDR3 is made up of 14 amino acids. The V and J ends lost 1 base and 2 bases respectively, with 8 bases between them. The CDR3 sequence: CASSLGPVQETQYF. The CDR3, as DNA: TGTGCCAGCAGTTTAGGACCAGTGCAAGAGACCCAGTACTTC.

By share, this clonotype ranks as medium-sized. CDR3 DNA: TGTGCCAGCAGGGACGGGGAGCTGTTTTTT. This translates into CASRDGELFF. V is TRBV6-2 or TRBV6-3 and J is TRBJ2-2; D gene unclear. Germline V gives CDR1 MNHEY, CDR2 SVGEGT. The CDR3 covers 10 residues. The ends were cut back, 6 bases at V and 7 bases at J, with 3 bases in the middle.

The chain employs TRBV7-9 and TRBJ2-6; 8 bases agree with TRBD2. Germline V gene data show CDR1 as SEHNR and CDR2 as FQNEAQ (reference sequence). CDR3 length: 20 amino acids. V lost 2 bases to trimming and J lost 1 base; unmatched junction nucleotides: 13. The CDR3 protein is CASSLRLAGPVRSGANVLTF. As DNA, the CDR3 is TGTGCCAGCAGCTTACGCTTAGCGGGGCCGGTCAGATCTGGGGCCAACGTCCTGACTTTC.

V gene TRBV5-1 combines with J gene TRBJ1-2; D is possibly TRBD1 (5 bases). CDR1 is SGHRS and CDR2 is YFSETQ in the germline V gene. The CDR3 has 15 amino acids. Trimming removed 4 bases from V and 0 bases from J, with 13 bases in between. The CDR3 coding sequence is TGCGCCAGCAGCCCCCTTCAGGGACCTAACTATGGCTACACCTTC. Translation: CASSPLQGPNYGYTF. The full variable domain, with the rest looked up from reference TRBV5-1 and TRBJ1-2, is KAGVTQTPRYLIKTRGQQVTLSCSPISGHRSVSWYQQTPGQGLQFLFEYFSETQRNKGNFPGRFSGRQFSNSRSEMNVSTLELGDSALYLCASSPLQGPNYGYTFGSGTRLTVV.

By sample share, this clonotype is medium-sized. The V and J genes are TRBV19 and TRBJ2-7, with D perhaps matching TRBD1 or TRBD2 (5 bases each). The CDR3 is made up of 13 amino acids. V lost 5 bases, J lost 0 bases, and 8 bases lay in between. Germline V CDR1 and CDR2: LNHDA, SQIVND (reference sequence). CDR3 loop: CASSPGTSYEQYF. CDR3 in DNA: TGTGCCAGTAGTCCCGGGACCTCCTACGAGCAGTACTTC.

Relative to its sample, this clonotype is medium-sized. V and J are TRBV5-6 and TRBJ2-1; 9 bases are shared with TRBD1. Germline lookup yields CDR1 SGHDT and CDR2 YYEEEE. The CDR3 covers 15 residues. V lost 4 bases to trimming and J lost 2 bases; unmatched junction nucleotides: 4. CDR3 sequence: CASSPRDRAYNEQFF. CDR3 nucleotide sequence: TGTGCCAGCAGCCCCCGGGACAGGGCCTACAATGAGCAGTTCTTC.

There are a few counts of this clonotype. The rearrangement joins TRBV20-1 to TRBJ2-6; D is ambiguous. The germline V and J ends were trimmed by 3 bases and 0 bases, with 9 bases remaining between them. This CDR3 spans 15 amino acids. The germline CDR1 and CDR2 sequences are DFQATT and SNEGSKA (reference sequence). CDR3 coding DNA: TGCAGTGCTAGGGCCGATAGCTCTGGGGCCAACGTCCTGACTTTC. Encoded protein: CSARADSSGANVLTF.

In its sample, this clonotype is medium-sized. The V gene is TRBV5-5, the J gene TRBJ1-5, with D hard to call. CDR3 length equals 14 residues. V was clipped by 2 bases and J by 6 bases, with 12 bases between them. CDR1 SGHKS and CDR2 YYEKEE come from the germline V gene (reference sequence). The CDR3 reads CASSLTVPRQPQHF. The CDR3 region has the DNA TGTGCCAGCAGCTTAACGGTTCCACGTCAGCCCCAGCATTTT.

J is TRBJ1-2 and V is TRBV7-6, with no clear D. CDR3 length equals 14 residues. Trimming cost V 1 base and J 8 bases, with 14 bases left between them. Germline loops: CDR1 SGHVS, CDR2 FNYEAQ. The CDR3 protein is CASSLDGRMQGYTF. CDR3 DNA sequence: TGTGCCAGCAGCTTAGATGGCAGAATGCAGGGCTACACCTTC. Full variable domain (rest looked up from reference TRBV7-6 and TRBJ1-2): GAGVSQSPRYKVTKRGQDVALRCDPISGHVSLYWYRQALGQGPEFLTYFNYEAQQDKSGLPNDRFSAERPEGSISTLTIQRTEQRDSAMYRCASSLDGRMQGYTFGSGTRLTVV.

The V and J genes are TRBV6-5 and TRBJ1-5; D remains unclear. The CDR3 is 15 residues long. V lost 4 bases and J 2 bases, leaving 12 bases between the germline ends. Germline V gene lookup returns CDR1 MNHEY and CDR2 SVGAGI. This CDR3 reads CASSLGSGGNQPQHF. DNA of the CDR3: TGTGCCAGCAGTTTAGGGTCCGGGGGCAATCAGCCCCAGCATTTT.

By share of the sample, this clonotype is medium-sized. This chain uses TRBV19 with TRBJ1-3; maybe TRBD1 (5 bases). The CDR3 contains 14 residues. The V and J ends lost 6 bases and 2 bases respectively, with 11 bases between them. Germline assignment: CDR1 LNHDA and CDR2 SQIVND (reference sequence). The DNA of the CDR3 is TGTGCCAGTAGCAGCGGGGGTACTGGAAACACCATATATTTT. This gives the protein CASSSGGTGNTIYF.

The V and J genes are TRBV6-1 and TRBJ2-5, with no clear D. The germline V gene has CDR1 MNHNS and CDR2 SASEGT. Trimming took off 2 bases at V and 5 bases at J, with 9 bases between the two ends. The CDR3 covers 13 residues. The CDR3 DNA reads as TGTGCCAGCAGTGAATCCTATGGGGAGACCCAGTACTTC. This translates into CASSESYGETQYF.

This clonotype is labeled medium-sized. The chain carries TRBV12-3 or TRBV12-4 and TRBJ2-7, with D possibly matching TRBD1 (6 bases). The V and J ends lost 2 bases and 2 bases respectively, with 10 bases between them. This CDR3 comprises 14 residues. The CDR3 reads CASSLTGWTYEQYF. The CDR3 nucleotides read TGTGCCAGCAGTTTAACAGGGTGGACCTACGAGCAGTACTTC.

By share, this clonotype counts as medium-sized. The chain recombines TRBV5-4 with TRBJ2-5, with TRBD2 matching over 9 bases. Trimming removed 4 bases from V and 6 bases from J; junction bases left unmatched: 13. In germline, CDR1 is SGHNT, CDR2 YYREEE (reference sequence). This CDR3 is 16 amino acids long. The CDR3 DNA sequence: TGTGCCAGCAGCCCTCCGACTAGCGGAGGGGGGCAGACCCAGTACTTC. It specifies CASSPPTSGGGQTQYF. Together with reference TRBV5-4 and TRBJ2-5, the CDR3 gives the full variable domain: ETGVTQSPTHLIKTRGQQVTLRCSSQSGHNTVSWYQQALGQGPQFIFQYYREEENGRGNFPPRFSGLQFPNYSSELNVNALELDDSALYLCASSPPTSGGGQTQYFGPGTRLLVL.

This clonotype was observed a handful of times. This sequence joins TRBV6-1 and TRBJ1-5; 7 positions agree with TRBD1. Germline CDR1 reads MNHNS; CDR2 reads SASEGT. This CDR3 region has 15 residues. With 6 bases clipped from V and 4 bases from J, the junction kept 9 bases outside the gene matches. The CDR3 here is CASRQPGQLNQPQHF. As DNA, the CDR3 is TGTGCCAGCAGGCAGCCGGGACAGTTGAATCAGCCCCAGCATTTT.

The CDR3 sequence is CASRYSSGGTEAFF. DNA for the CDR3: TGTGCCAGCAGGTATTCTTCGGGGGGCACTGAAGCTTTCTTT. The chain employs TRBV12-3 or TRBV12-4 and TRBJ1-1; perhaps TRBD1 as D (5 bases). Between the trimmed V and J ends, which lost 6 bases and 4 bases, there was a span of 15 bases. The length of the CDR3 is 14 residues.

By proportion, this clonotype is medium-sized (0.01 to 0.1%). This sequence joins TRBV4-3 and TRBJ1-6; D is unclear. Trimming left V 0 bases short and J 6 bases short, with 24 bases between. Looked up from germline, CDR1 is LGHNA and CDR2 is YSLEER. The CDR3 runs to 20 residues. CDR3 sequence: CASSQDLGQAQSLFNSPLHF. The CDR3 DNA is TGCGCCAGCAGCCAAGATCTCGGTCAGGCCCAGTCCCTTTTTAATTCACCCCTCCACTTT.